The clone carrying this T cell receptor beta chain has a handful of counts. Every sample had a minimum of 6 million PBMCs isolated. This sample is drawn from a study of blood T cells in healthy people across ages. Trimming stripped 3 bases from V and 0 bases from J, with 9 bases between. This CDR3 has 16 residues. Germline loops: CDR1 LGHNT, CDR2 FRNRAP. Sample-barcoded 5' priming and a J-beta primer mix drove a second PCR of about 7 to 11 cycles. TCRdb passed the 5' RACE reads through MiXCR, listing each CDR3 protein once. The sample has approximately 780,000 distinct CDR3 sequences; 20% to 30% are singletons. The same data also went into a second study, on T cells of mothers and their children.

Material: blood. J is TRBJ2-6 and V is TRBV12-5; the D gene is possibly TRBD1 (5 bases). This sequence was found in a boy aged 5-17 years in good health. This chain's CDR3 is CASGLDRSSGANVLTF. The DNA for the CDR3 is TGTGCTAGTGGTTTAGACAGATCCTCTGGGGCCAACGTCCTGACTTTC.